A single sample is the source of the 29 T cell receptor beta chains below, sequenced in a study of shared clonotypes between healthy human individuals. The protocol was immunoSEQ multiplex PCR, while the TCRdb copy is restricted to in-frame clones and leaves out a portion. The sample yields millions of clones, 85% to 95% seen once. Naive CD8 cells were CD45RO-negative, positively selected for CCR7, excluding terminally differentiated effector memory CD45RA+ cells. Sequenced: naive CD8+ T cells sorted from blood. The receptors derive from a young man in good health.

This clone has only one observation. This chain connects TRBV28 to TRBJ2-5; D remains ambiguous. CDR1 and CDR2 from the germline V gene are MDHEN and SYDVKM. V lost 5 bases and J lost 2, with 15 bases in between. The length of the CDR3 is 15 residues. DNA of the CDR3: TGTGCCAGCAGTCCCATCGTTAAGGATCAAGAGACCCAGTACTTC. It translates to CASSPIVKDQETQYF.

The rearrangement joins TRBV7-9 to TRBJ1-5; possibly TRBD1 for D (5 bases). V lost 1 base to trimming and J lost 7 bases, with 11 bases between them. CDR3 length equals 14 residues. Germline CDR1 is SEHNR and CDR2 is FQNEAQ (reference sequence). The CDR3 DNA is TGTGCCAGCAGCTTAGTTGGGGCTGAGCAGCCCCAGCATTTT. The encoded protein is CASSLVGAEQPQHF.

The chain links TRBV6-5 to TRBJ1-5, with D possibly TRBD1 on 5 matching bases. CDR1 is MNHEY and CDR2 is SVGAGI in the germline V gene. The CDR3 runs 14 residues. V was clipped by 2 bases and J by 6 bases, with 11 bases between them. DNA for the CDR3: TGTGCCAGCAGTTACAGGGGAGTGGGTCAGCCCCAGCATTTT. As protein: CASSYRGVGQPQHF.

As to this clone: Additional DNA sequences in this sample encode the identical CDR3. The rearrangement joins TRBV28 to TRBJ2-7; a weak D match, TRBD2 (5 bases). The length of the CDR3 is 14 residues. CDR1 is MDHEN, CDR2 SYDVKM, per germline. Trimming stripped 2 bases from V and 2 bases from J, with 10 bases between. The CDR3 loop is CASSLAGGAYEQYF. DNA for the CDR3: TGTGCCAGCAGTTTAGCGGGTGGGGCCTACGAGCAGTACTTC. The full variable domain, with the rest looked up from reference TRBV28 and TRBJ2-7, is DVKVTQSSRYLVKRTGEKVFLECVQDMDHENMFWYRQDPGLGLRLIYFSYDVKMKEKGDIPEGYSVSREKKERFSLILESASTNQTSMYLCASSLAGGAYEQYFGPGTRLTVT.

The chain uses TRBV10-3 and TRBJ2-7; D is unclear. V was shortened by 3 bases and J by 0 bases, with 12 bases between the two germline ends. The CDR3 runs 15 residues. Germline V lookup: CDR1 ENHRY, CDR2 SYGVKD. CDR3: CAISETTESSYEQYF. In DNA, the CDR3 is TGTGCCATCAGTGAAACAACAGAAAGCTCCTACGAGCAGTACTTC.

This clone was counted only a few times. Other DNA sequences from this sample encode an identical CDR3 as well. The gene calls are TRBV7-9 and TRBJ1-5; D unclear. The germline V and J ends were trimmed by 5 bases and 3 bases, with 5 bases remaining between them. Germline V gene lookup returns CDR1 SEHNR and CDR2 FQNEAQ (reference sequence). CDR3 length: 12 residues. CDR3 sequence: CASSGANQPQHF. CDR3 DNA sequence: TGTGCCAGCAGCGGAGCCAATCAGCCCCAGCATTTT.

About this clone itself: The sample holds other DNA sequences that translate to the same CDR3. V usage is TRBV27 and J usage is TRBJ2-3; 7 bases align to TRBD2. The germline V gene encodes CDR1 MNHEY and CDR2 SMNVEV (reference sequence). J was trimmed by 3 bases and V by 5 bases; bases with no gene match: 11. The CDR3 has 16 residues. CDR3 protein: CASSLLVGGPTDTQYF. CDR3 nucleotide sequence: TGTGCCAGCAGTCTCCTGGTGGGAGGGCCAACAGATACGCAGTATTTT.

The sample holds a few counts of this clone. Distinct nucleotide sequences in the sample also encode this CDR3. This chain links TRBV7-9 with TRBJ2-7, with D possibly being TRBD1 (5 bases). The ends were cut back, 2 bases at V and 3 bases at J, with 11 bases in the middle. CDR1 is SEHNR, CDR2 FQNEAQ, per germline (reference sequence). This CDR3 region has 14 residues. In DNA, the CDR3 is TGTGCCAGCAGCTTATCAGGGCAGAGCTACGAGCAGTACTTC. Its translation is CASSLSGQSYEQYF.

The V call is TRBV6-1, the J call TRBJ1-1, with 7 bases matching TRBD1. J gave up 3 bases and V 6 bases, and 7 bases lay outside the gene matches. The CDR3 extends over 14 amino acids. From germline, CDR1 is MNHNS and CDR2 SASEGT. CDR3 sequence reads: CASSGTAGYTEAFF. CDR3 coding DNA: TGTGCCAGCAGCGGGACAGCGGGGTACACTGAAGCTTTCTTT.

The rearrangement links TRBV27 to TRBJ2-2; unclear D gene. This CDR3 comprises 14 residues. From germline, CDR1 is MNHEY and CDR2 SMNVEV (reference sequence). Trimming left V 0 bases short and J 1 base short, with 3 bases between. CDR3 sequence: CASSLSWNTGELFF. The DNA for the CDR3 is TGTGCCAGCAGTTTATCTTGGAACACCGGGGAGCTGTTTTTT.

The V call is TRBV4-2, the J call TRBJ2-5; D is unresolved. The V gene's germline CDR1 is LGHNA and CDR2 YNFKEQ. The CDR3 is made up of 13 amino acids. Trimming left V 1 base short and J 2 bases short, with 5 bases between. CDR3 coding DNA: TGTGCCAGCAGCCAAGCCGAACAAGAGACCCAGTACTTC. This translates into CASSQAEQETQYF.

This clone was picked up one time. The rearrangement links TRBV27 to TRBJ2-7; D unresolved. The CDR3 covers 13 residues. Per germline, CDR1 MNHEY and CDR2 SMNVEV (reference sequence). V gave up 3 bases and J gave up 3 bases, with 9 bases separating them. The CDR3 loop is CASSFGYGYEQYF. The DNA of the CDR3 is TGTGCCAGCAGTTTCGGGTACGGCTACGAGCAGTACTTC.

CDR3 sequence (DNA): TGCGCCAGCAGCCAAGAACGGACAGGGTCCGAGAATGAAAAACTGTTTTTT. Its translation: CASSQERTGSENEKLFF. The chain uses TRBV4-3 and TRBJ1-4; 8 positions match TRBD1. This CDR3 has 17 amino acids. After removal of 0 bases from V and 5 bases from J, the junction contained 8 bases not matched to a gene. In germline, CDR1 is LGHNA, CDR2 YSLEER.

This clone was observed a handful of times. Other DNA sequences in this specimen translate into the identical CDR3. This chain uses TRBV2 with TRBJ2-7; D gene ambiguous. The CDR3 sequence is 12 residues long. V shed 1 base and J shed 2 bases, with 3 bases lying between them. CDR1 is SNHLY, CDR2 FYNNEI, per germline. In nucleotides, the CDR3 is TGTGCCAGCAGTGAAGGGCCCTACGAGCAGTACTTC. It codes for CASSEGPYEQYF.

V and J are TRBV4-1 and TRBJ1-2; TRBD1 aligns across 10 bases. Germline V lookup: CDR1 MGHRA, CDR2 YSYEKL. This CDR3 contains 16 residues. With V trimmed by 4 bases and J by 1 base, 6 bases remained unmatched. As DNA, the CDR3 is TGCGCCAGCAGCCGAAGACAGGGGGCACATAACTATGGCTACACCTTC. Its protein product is CASSRRQGAHNYGYTF.

CDR3 nucleotides: TGTGCCAGCAGCCATGACAGCTTCTATGGCTACACCTTC. This gives the protein CASSHDSFYGYTF. The gene calls are TRBV5-6 and TRBJ1-2, with D possibly matching TRBD1 (5 bases). CDR1 is SGHDT, CDR2 YYEEEE, per germline. Trimming took off 4 bases at V and 4 bases at J, with 11 bases between the two ends. The CDR3 has 13 amino acids.

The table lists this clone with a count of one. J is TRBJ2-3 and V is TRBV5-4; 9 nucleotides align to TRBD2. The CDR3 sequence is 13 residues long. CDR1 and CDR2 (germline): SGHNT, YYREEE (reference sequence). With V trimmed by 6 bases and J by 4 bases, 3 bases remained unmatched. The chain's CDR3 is CASNSGSPDTQYF. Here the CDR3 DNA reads TGTGCCAGCAATAGCGGGAGCCCAGATACGCAGTATTTT.

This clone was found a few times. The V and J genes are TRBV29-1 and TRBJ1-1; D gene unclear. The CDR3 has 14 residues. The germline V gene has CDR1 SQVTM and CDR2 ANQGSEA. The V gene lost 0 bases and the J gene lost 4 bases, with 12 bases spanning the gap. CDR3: CSVEDGDSVTEAFF. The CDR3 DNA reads TGCAGCGTTGAAGATGGGGATTCAGTCACTGAAGCTTTCTTT.

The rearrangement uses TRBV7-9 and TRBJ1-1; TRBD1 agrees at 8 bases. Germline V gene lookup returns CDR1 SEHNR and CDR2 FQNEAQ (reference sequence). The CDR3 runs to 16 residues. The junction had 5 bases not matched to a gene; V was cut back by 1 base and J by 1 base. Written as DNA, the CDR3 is TGTGCCAGCAGCTTAGTTGCCAGGGGGCCGAACACTGAAGCTTTCTTT. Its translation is CASSLVARGPNTEAFF.

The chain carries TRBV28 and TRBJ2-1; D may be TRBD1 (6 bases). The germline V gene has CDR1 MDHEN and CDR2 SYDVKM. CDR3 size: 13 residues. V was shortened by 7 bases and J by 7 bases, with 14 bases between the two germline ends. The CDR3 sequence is CASNSGAGNEQFF. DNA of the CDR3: TGTGCCAGCAATTCAGGGGCAGGGAATGAGCAGTTCTTC.

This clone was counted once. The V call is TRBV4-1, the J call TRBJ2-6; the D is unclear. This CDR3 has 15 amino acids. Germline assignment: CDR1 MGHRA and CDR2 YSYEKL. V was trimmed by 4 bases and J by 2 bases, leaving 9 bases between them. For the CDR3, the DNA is TGCGCCAGCAGCCCGACTGCAACTGGGGCCAACGTCCTGACTTTC. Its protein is CASSPTATGANVLTF.

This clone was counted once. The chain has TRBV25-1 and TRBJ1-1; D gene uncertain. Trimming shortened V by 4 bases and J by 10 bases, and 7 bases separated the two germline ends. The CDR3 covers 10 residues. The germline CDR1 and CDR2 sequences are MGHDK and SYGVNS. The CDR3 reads CASSGDSAFF. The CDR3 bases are TGTGCCAGCAGTGGAGATTCAGCTTTCTTT.

The CDR3 DNA is TGTGCCAGCAGTCTTCGGACGGATTACTACGAGCAGTACTTC. It codes for CASSLRTDYYEQYF. The chain links TRBV6-1 to TRBJ2-7; no firm D call. V dropped 5 bases and J dropped 3 bases, with 14 bases sitting between them. Germline loops: CDR1 MNHNS, CDR2 SASEGT. There are 14 residues in the CDR3.

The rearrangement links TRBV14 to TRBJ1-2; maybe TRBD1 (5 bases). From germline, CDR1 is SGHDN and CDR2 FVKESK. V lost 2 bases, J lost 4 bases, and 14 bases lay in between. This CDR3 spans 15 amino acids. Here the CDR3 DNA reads TGTGCCAGCAGCCAAATCCGGGGCCCTAGCTATGGCTACACCTTC. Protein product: CASSQIRGPSYGYTF. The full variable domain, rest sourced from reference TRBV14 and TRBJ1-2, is EAGVTQFPSHSVIEKGQTVTLRCDPISGHDNLYWYRRVMGKEIKFLLHFVKESKQDESGMPNNRFLAERTGGTYSTLKVQPAELEDSGVYFCASSQIRGPSYGYTFGSGTRLTVV.

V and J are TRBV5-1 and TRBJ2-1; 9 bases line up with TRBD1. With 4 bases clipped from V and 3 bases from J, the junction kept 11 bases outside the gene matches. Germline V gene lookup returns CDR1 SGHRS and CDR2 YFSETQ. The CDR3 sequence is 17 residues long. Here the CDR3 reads CASSPRTGVFGYNEQFF. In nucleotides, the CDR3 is TGCGCCAGCAGCCCAAGGACAGGGGTTTTTGGCTACAATGAGCAGTTCTTC.

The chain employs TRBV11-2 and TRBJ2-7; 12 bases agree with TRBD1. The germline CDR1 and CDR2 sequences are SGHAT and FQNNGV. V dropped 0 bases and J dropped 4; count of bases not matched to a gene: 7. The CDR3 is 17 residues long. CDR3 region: CASSLDGTGGPFYEQYF. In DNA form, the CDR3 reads TGTGCCAGCAGCTTAGACGGGACAGGGGGCCCTTTTTACGAGCAGTACTTC.

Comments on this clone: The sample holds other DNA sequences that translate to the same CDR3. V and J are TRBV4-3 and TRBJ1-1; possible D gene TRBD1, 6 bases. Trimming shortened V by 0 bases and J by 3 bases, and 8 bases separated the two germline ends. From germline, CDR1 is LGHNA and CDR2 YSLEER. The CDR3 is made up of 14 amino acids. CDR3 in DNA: TGCGCCAGCAGCCAAGATCCAGGGGACACTGAAGCTTTCTTT. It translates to CASSQDPGDTEAFF.

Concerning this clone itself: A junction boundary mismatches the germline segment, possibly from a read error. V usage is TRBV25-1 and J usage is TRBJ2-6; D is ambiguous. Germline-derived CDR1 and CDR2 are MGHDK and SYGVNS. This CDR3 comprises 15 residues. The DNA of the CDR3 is TGCGCCAAATCTGGGGATCACTCTGGGGCCAACGTCCTGACTTTC. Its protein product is CAKSGDHSGANVLTF.

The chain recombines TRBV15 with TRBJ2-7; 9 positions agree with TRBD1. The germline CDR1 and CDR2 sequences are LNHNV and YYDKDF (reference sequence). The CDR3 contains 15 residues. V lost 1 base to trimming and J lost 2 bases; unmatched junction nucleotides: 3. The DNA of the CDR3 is TGTGCCACCAGCAGAGGTAGACAGGGGGCCTACGAGCAGTACTTC. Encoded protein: CATSRGRQGAYEQYF.